This entry describes one TCR beta chain. This record comes from a study of blood T cell repertoires in COVID-19. Study in general: Material from acute and convalescent COVID-19 was sourced from the United States, Italy and Spain. PBMCs, B-cell-depleted T cells, or T cells provided the cDNA or gDNA that made up the material.

Original handling: Reference gene primer amplification in the assay estimated nucleated cell counts. Repertoires were generated with immunoSEQ multiplex PCR, while TCRdb's copy carries only in-frame clones and drops some. That table supplies the V and J calls and clone size; D and trimming were determined from the DNA. The sample contains a few hundred thousand clones, approximately 83% of which appear only once. The germline CDR1 and CDR2 sequences are MDHEN and SYDVKM. The V and J ends lost 3 bases and 0 bases respectively, with 8 bases between them. The CDR3 totals 15 residues. The rearrangement joins TRBV28 to TRBJ2-2, with a weak D call TRBD2 (6 bases). The sequencing input was peripheral blood. The TCR originated in a man aged 25 to 40 who had recovered from COVID-19. CDR3 nucleotide sequence: TGTGCCAGCAGTTTCGGGGACTCGAACACCGGGGAGCTGTTTTTT. Amino acid sequence: CASSFGDSNTGELFF.